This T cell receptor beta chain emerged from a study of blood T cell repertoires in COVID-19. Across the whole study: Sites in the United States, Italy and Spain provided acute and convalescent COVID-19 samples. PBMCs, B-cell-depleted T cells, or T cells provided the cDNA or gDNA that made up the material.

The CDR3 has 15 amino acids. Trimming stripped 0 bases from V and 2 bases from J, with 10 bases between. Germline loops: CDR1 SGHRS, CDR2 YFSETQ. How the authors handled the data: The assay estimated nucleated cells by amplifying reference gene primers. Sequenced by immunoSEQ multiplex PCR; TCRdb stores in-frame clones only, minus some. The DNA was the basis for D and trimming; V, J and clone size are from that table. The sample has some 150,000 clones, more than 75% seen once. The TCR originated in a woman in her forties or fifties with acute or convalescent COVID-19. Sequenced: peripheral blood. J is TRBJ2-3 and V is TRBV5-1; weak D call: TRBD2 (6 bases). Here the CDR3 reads CASSLAGDPTDTQYF. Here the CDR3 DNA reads TGCGCCAGCAGCTTGGCGGGGGACCCCACAGATACGCAGTATTTT.